This is a list of T cell receptor beta chains from one sample in a study of technical replicates of blood from a handful of donors. Measured with immunoSEQ multiplex PCR; TCRdb has only the in-frame clones, and not every one. The profile shows 45,000 to 55,000 clones, 90% to 96% of them singletons. Sequences were obtained from T cells isolated from PBMCs. Receptors originate from a human donor in good health. CDR3s include the opening cysteine and the closing phenylalanine or tryptophan. Fields, in order: V gene, clone size, J gene, CDR3 length, D gene, CDR3 DNA, CDR3 protein. The D gene is left open where the match is weak. Clone sizes are given selectively: once, few, many, or a class where the clone is expanded.

v_gene: TRBV10-2
abundance: .
j_gene: TRBJ2-3
len: 13
d_gene: TRBD1
CDR3nt: TGCGCCAGTAACAGGGGGAGGTCGGATACGCAGTATTTT
CDR3aa: CASNRGRSDTQYF

v_gene: TRBV5-6
abundance: few
j_gene: TRBJ2-7
len: 14
d_gene: .
CDR3nt: TGTGCCAGCAGCTTGCGAGGGAACACTTACGAGCAGTACTTC
CDR3aa: CASSLRGNTYEQYF

v_gene: TRBV2
abundance: .
j_gene: TRBJ2-6
len: 15
d_gene: .
CDR3nt: TGTGCCAGACTAGGGTCCAGCTCTGGGGCCAACGTCCTGACTTTC
CDR3aa: CARLGSSSGANVLTF

v_gene: TRBV19
abundance: .
j_gene: TRBJ2-7
len: 13
d_gene: TRBD2
CDR3nt: TGTGCCAGTAGTGCTAGCGGGAGCTACGAGCAGTACTTC
CDR3aa: CASSASGSYEQYF

v_gene: TRBV25-1
abundance: .
j_gene: TRBJ2-1
len: 17
d_gene: TRBD2
CDR3nt: TGTGCCAGCAGTGATCCCCCCGGGACTAGCGGCTCCAATGAGCAGTTCTTC
CDR3aa: CASSDPPGTSGSNEQFF

v_gene: TRBV11-3
abundance: .
j_gene: TRBJ2-3
len: 12
d_gene: .
CDR3nt: TGTGCCAGCAGCTTAGGACTTGATGCGCAGTATTTT
CDR3aa: CASSLGLDAQYF

v_gene: TRBV5-6
abundance: .
j_gene: TRBJ1-5
len: 14
d_gene: .
CDR3nt: TGTGCCAGCAGTCGTCGGGGGGGCAATCAGCCCCAGCATTTT
CDR3aa: CASSRRGGNQPQHF

v_gene: TRBV10-2
abundance: .
j_gene: TRBJ2-1
len: 15
d_gene: TRBD2
CDR3nt: TGCGCCAGCACCAGAACTAGCGGGACCTACAATGAGCAGTTCTTC
CDR3aa: CASTRTSGTYNEQFF

v_gene: TRBV10-3
abundance: .
j_gene: TRBJ2-5
len: 12
d_gene: .
CDR3nt: TGTGCCATACAGGGTGTTCAAGAGACCCAGTACTTC
CDR3aa: CAIQGVQETQYF

v_gene: TRBV30
abundance: .
j_gene: TRBJ2-2
len: 13
d_gene: .
CDR3nt: TGTGCCTGGGTTCCAGGGGTGGCCGGGGAGCTGTTTTTT
CDR3aa: CAWVPGVAGELFF

v_gene: TRBV7-3
abundance: .
j_gene: TRBJ2-7
len: 13
d_gene: .
CDR3nt: TGTGCCAGCAGCCTAGGGGCGGGATACGAGCAGTACTTC
CDR3aa: CASSLGAGYEQYF

v_gene: TRBV4-2
abundance: .
j_gene: TRBJ2-5
len: 15
d_gene: .
CDR3nt: TGTGCCAGCAGCGTAGGACTCTTAAACCAGGAGACCCAGTACTTC
CDR3aa: CASSVGLLNQETQYF

v_gene: TRBV9
abundance: .
j_gene: TRBJ2-1
len: 17
d_gene: TRBD1
CDR3nt: TGTGCCAGCAGCGTTTGGGACAGGGAAGAGGGTTACAATGAGCAGTTCTTC
CDR3aa: CASSVWDREEGYNEQFF

v_gene: TRBV4-2
abundance: .
j_gene: TRBJ1-4
len: 18
d_gene: TRBD1
CDR3nt: TGTGCCAGCAGCCAAGATCGCGGACAGGGGGCAACTAATGAAAAACTGTTTTTT
CDR3aa: CASSQDRGQGATNEKLFF

v_gene: TRBV5-1
abundance: .
j_gene: TRBJ1-3
len: 16
d_gene: .
CDR3nt: TGCGCCAGCAGCCGAGATCGACAGTTCTCTGGAAACACCATATATTTT
CDR3aa: CASSRDRQFSGNTIYF

v_gene: TRBV6-1
abundance: .
j_gene: TRBJ1-5
len: 16
d_gene: TRBD1
CDR3nt: TGTGCCAGCAGTGAAGCTAACAGGGGGCGCAGGCAGCCCCAGCATTTT
CDR3aa: CASSEANRGRRQPQHF

v_gene: TRBV5-1
abundance: .
j_gene: TRBJ1-1
len: 15
d_gene: TRBD1
CDR3nt: TGCGCCAGCAGCCTGCAGACAGGGATGAACACTGAAGCTTTCTTT
CDR3aa: CASSLQTGMNTEAFF

v_gene: TRBV6-1
abundance: .
j_gene: TRBJ2-5
len: 13
d_gene: .
CDR3nt: TGTGCCAGCAGCTTGGGGGCGTGGGAGACCCAGTACTTC
CDR3aa: CASSLGAWETQYF

v_gene: TRBV7-9
abundance: .
j_gene: TRBJ1-5
len: 15
d_gene: .
CDR3nt: TGTGCCAGCAGCCAATCGGGACTGAACTATCAGCCCCAGCATTTT
CDR3aa: CASSQSGLNYQPQHF

v_gene: TRBV5-4
abundance: .
j_gene: TRBJ2-1
len: 16
d_gene: .
CDR3nt: TGTGCCAGCAGCTTGGAGGGGGGGACTACCTACAATGAGCAGTTCTTC
CDR3aa: CASSLEGGTTYNEQFF

v_gene: TRBV7-2
abundance: .
j_gene: TRBJ1-2
len: 15
d_gene: .
CDR3nt: TGTGCCAGCAGCTTAGAGTCGGGAACGGACTATGGCTACACCTTC
CDR3aa: CASSLESGTDYGYTF

v_gene: TRBV6-1
abundance: .
j_gene: TRBJ1-1
len: 13
d_gene: .
CDR3nt: TGTGCCAGCAGTGAAGCGAGGGGGACTGAAGCTTTCTTT
CDR3aa: CASSEARGTEAFF

v_gene: TRBV4-3
abundance: .
j_gene: TRBJ1-1
len: 15
d_gene: .
CDR3nt: TGCGCCAGCAGCCAGGTTGACAGCTTGAACACTGAAGCTTTCTTT
CDR3aa: CASSQVDSLNTEAFF

v_gene: TRBV19
abundance: once
j_gene: TRBJ2-7
len: 14
d_gene: TRBD2
CDR3nt: TGTGCCAGTTCGTTAGCGGGAGGGCCGTACGAGCAGTACTTC
CDR3aa: CASSLAGGPYEQYF

v_gene: TRBV18
abundance: few
j_gene: TRBJ2-2
len: 15
d_gene: TRBD1
CDR3nt: TGTGCCAGCTCACCCCCAAACAGGGGGACCGGGGAGCTGTTTTTT
CDR3aa: CASSPPNRGTGELFF

v_gene: TRBV25-1
abundance: .
j_gene: TRBJ2-3
len: 11
d_gene: .
CDR3nt: TGTGCCAGCAGACAAGTAGATACGCAGTATTTT
CDR3aa: CASRQVDTQYF

v_gene: TRBV5-1
abundance: .
j_gene: TRBJ1-1
len: 14
d_gene: TRBD1
CDR3nt: TGCGCCAGCAGCGGGGGGGACAGGGCCCGTGAAGCTTTCTTT
CDR3aa: CASSGGDRAREAFF

v_gene: TRBV9
abundance: .
j_gene: TRBJ1-3
len: 16
d_gene: TRBD1
CDR3nt: TGTGCCAGCAGCGGCCCAGACAGGGTCTCTGGAAACACCATATATTTT
CDR3aa: CASSGPDRVSGNTIYF

v_gene: TRBV6-5
abundance: once
j_gene: TRBJ1-3
len: 14
d_gene: .
CDR3nt: TGTGCCAGCAGCTTAACGGGGGAAGGAAACACCATATATTTT
CDR3aa: CASSLTGEGNTIYF

v_gene: TRBV11-3
abundance: few
j_gene: TRBJ2-2
len: 13
d_gene: .
CDR3nt: TGTGCCAGCAGCTTAGCTAGCGCCGGGGAGCTGTTTTTT
CDR3aa: CASSLASAGELFF

v_gene: TRBV5-6
abundance: .
j_gene: TRBJ1-2
len: 13
d_gene: .
CDR3nt: TGTGCCAGCAGCTTAGGCAGGAACTATGGCTACACCTTC
CDR3aa: CASSLGRNYGYTF

v_gene: TRBV7-2
abundance: .
j_gene: TRBJ1-2
len: 15
d_gene: .
CDR3nt: TGTGCCAGCAGCTCGGTCAGGGTTGGGAACTATGGCTACACCTTC
CDR3aa: CASSSVRVGNYGYTF

v_gene: TRBV5-1
abundance: .
j_gene: TRBJ2-7
len: 12
d_gene: .
CDR3nt: TGCGCCAGCAGCTTTAATTCGGGGGAGCAGTACTTC
CDR3aa: CASSFNSGEQYF

v_gene: TRBV9
abundance: .
j_gene: TRBJ2-2
len: 12
d_gene: .
CDR3nt: TGTGCCAGCAGCGTAGCGACAGGGGAGCTGTTTTTT
CDR3aa: CASSVATGELFF

v_gene: TRBV7-2
abundance: .
j_gene: TRBJ2-7
len: 13
d_gene: .
CDR3nt: TGTGCCAGCAGCTTTGTCCACAGGTTCGAGCAGTACTTC
CDR3aa: CASSFVHRFEQYF

v_gene: TRBV7-9
abundance: .
j_gene: TRBJ1-1
len: 12
d_gene: .
CDR3nt: TGTGCCAGCAGTCCAGACAGCACTGAAGCTTTCTTT
CDR3aa: CASSPDSTEAFF

v_gene: TRBV5-1
abundance: .
j_gene: TRBJ2-2
len: 16
d_gene: TRBD1
CDR3nt: TGCGCCAGCAGCTCGAAGACAGGGGGCTCAGCCGGGGAGCTGTTTTTT
CDR3aa: CASSSKTGGSAGELFF

v_gene: TRBV13
abundance: .
j_gene: TRBJ2-3
len: 15
d_gene: TRBD1
CDR3nt: TGTGCCAGCAGCTTCCGACAGGGGGCATCAGATACGCAGTATTTT
CDR3aa: CASSFRQGASDTQYF

v_gene: TRBV19
abundance: .
j_gene: TRBJ2-7
len: 13
d_gene: .
CDR3nt: TGTGCCAGTGCCTGGGGCAGTACCTACGAGCAGTACTTC
CDR3aa: CASAWGSTYEQYF

v_gene: TRBV7-9
abundance: .
j_gene: TRBJ2-1
len: 19
d_gene: TRBD2
CDR3nt: TGTGCCAGCAGCTTAGTACGGCTAGCGGGGCTGAGCTCCTACAATGAGCAGTTCTTC
CDR3aa: CASSLVRLAGLSSYNEQFF

v_gene: TRBV10-3
abundance: .
j_gene: TRBJ1-3
len: 12
d_gene: .
CDR3nt: TGTGCCATCAGGAGGTCTGGAAACACCATATATTTT
CDR3aa: CAIRRSGNTIYF

v_gene: TRBV5-1
abundance: .
j_gene: TRBJ2-5
len: 15
d_gene: TRBD2
CDR3nt: TGCGCCAGCAGCTTGATGAGCGGGAGCGGGGAGACCCAGTACTTC
CDR3aa: CASSLMSGSGETQYF

v_gene: TRBV30
abundance: .
j_gene: TRBJ1-1
len: 13
d_gene: .
CDR3nt: TGTGCCTGGAGTGTACATGGGAACACTGAAGCTTTCTTT
CDR3aa: CAWSVHGNTEAFF

v_gene: TRBV10-3
abundance: .
j_gene: TRBJ1-5
len: 14
d_gene: .
CDR3nt: TGTGCCATCAGTGAGTCATCGGGATTCCAGCCCCAGCATTTT
CDR3aa: CAISESSGFQPQHF

v_gene: TRBV21-1
abundance: .
j_gene: TRBJ2-3
len: 15
d_gene: .
CDR3nt: TGTGCCAGCACCATCCGGGACAGGGGGCCAGATACGCAGTATTTT
CDR3aa: CASTIRDRGPDTQYF

v_gene: TRBV28
abundance: .
j_gene: TRBJ2-2
len: 15
d_gene: .
CDR3nt: TGTGCCAGCTTGGGGGACAAAACCCGGTCCGGGGAGCTGTTTTTT
CDR3aa: CASLGDKTRSGELFF